Given below is one TCR beta chain in context. The antigen this receptor binds is unknown. No per-base quality is available; no much larger clone lies one base away. The instrument given in TCRdb is Illumina MiSeq. TCRdb ran its own pipeline on the public reads, namely fastp trimming at Q25 and MiXCR clone calling, and kept in-frame beta chains. When rows share a CDR3 protein, they turn into one entry using the most common DNA and genes. A total of over 55,000 distinct CDR3 sequences appear in this sample, about 50% of them only once. Less than 2.5% of the sample rests with the top ten. These data are taken from a study of type 1 regulatory T cells (dated by TCRdb to about 2021). Concerning the study at large: The study characterized an in vitro protocol that generated a Tr1-enriched, alloantigen-specific CD4 T cell product named T-allo10. T-allo10 was being evaluated clinically in patients with hematological malignancies who were receiving allogeneic hematopoietic stem cell transplantation. Overall study outcomes, separate from this receptor: Tr1 cells showed a more restricted TCR repertoire than non-Tr1 cells, which the study interpreted as alloantigen-induced clonal expansion.

The CDR3 contains 15 residues, cysteine and phenylalanine counted. Kept here is only the CDR3 DNA, which spans 45 bases and is read in frame from base 1. From V the trimming removes 2 bases and from J it removes 7 bases, while the gene matches leave 5 bases of the junction unaccounted for. The clonotype was recovered from a human donor in good health. The sequenced sample was cultured non-Tr1 T cells, either the whole culture or a sorted T cell fraction (not recorded which). The sample's cell subset or site label, decoded: non-Tr1 population from the T-allo10 product. The chain uses TRBV12-3 or TRBV12-4 and TRBJ2-1; 10 bases in the junction line up with TRBD2. The CDR3 sequence is CASSLQSGGANEQFF. The DNA reads as follows: TGTGCCAGCAGTTTACAGAGCGGGGGGGCTAATGAGCAGTTCTTC.